These 15 T cell receptor beta chains were all obtained from the same sample, sequenced in a study of blood T cell repertoires in COVID-19. Only in-frame clones appear in the TCRdb table, and some are missing; sequencing was by immunoSEQ multiplex PCR. The data contain about 100,000 clones, just under 85% of them seen just once; the ten biggest clones take up about an eighth. Specimen: peripheral blood. The source of these receptors is a man over 45 with active or convalescent COVID-19.

A single count supports this clone. The V gene is TRBV24-1, the J gene TRBJ1-1, with D perhaps matching TRBD1 (6 bases). V lost 4 bases to trimming and J lost 8 bases, with 13 bases between them. This CDR3 region has 13 residues. Germline assignment: CDR1 KGHDR and CDR2 SFDVKD. For the CDR3, the DNA is TGTGCCACCAGTGAGCAAGAAGGGACAGAAGCTTTCTTT. This sequence encodes CATSEQEGTEAFF.

This chain links TRBV5-6 with TRBJ2-1; 7 nucleotides match TRBD2. Germline CDR1 and CDR2: SGHDT and YYEEEE. The CDR3 is 15 residues long. V was clipped by 4 bases and J by 6 bases; unmatched bases: 10. The CDR3 loop is CASSRTPAGFNEQFF. As DNA, the CDR3 is TGTGCCAGCAGCCGGACCCCAGCGGGGTTCAATGAGCAGTTCTTC.

The chain has TRBV9 and TRBJ2-7, with 8 bases that match TRBD2. The CDR3 runs 15 residues. V trimming: 4 bases; J trimming: 5 bases; junction bases outside the gene matches: 11. The germline gives CDR1 SGDLS, CDR2 YYNGEE. The CDR3 sequence is CASSSRPGGQDEQYF. DNA for the CDR3: TGTGCCAGCAGCTCACGACCGGGAGGGCAAGACGAGCAGTACTTC.

The V and J genes are TRBV10-3 and TRBJ2-7; 7 nucleotides match TRBD1. The germline CDR1 and CDR2 sequences are ENHRY and SYGVKD. Unmatched junction bases numbered 8, after V lost 6 bases and J lost 3 bases. The CDR3 covers 14 residues. CDR3 bases: TGTGCCATCAGACGGTCGCAGGGGGACTACGAGCAGTACTTC. Translated, it gives CAIRRSQGDYEQYF.

The gene calls are TRBV27 and TRBJ1-5; TRBD1 matches 12 bases. Germline V CDR1 and CDR2: MNHEY, SMNVEV (reference sequence). V was clipped by 7 bases and J by 8 bases; unmatched bases: 6. The CDR3 has 14 amino acids. CDR3 protein: CASKAGTGGEPQHF. CDR3 nucleotides: TGTGCCAGCAAAGCCGGGACAGGGGGCGAGCCCCAGCATTTT.

This chain uses TRBV30 with TRBJ2-7; D is uncertain. The CDR3 is made up of 13 amino acids. Germline V CDR1 and CDR2: GTSNPN, SVGIG (reference sequence). Trimming shortened V by 4 bases and J by 3 bases, and 13 bases separated the two germline ends. For the CDR3, the DNA is TGTGCCTGGACGCCTGGTCAGTACTACGAGCAGTACTTC. Protein product: CAWTPGQYYEQYF. Full variable domain (rest looked up from reference TRBV30 and TRBJ2-7): SQTIHQWPATLVQPVGSPLSLECTVEGTSNPNLYWYRQAAGRGLQLLFYSVGIGQISSEVPQNLSASRPQDRQFILSSKKLLLSDSGFYLCAWTPGQYYEQYFGPGTRLTVT.

This chain links TRBV5-1 with TRBJ2-3, with D possibly TRBD1 on 5 matching bases. CDR3 length: 15 residues. The V gene lost 2 bases and the J gene lost 2 bases, with 12 bases spanning the gap. Germline V gene data show CDR1 as SGHRS and CDR2 as YFSETQ. Here the CDR3 DNA reads TGCGCCAGCAGCTTCAAGGGGTCCCCCACAGATACGCAGTATTTT. Residues: CASSFKGSPTDTQYF.

The V gene is TRBV2, the J gene TRBJ2-3, with unresolved D. CDR1 SNHLY and CDR2 FYNNEI come from the germline V gene. The CDR3 loop spans 16 amino acids. Trimming shortened V by 0 bases and J by 0 bases, and 10 bases separated the two germline ends. CDR3 in amino acids: CASSEALRSSTDTQYF. CDR3 nucleotides: TGTGCCAGCAGTGAAGCGCTGCGGAGCAGCACAGATACGCAGTATTTT.

The chain carries TRBV4-1 and TRBJ1-1; D is unclear. Per germline, CDR1 MGHRA and CDR2 YSYEKL. The CDR3 totals 14 residues. V lost 2 bases, J lost 0 bases, and 7 bases lay in between. The CDR3 spells CASSQQDLNTEAFF. The CDR3 region has the DNA TGCGCCAGCAGCCAACAGGATTTGAACACTGAAGCTTTCTTT.

This chain joins TRBV5-4 and TRBJ2-3; 8 nucleotides agree with TRBD2. V lost 5 bases to trimming and J lost 5 bases; unmatched junction nucleotides: 13. The germline CDR1 and CDR2 sequences are SGHNT and YYREEE (reference sequence). The length of the CDR3 is 16 residues. For the CDR3, the DNA is TGTGCCAGCAGTCGCGGTTTGTTAGCGGGGAGAGATACGCAGTATTTT. It codes for CASSRGLLAGRDTQYF.

V is TRBV5-1 and J is TRBJ2-1, with 8 nucleotides matching TRBD2. V shed 1 base and J 7 bases; nucleotides not matched to a gene: 7. The CDR3 runs 15 residues. Per the germline V gene, CDR1 is SGHRS and CDR2 is YFSETQ. The CDR3 here is CASSLKTSGGNEQFF. The CDR3 DNA reads as TGCGCCAGCAGCTTGAAAACTAGCGGAGGGAATGAGCAGTTCTTC.

This chain links TRBV24-1 with TRBJ2-5; 11 bases map to TRBD2. Germline lookup yields CDR1 KGHDR and CDR2 SFDVKD. The CDR3 totals 15 residues. Unmatched junction bases numbered 5, after V lost 4 bases and J lost 5 bases. The CDR3 reads CATSDPTSGTETQYF. The CDR3 nucleotides are TGTGCCACCAGTGACCCGACTAGCGGGACTGAGACCCAGTACTTC.

V usage is TRBV3-1 (or the pseudogene TRBV3-2) and J usage is TRBJ1-1, with D possibly TRBD1 on 5 matching bases. V shed 4 bases and J shed 1 base, with 7 bases lying between them. CDR1 is LGHDT and CDR2 is YNNKEL in the germline V gene (reference sequence). The CDR3 has 13 residues. CDR3 loop: CASSRQGNTEAFF. The CDR3 DNA is TGTGCCAGCAGCCGTCAGGGGAACACTGAAGCTTTCTTT.

The V call is TRBV10-3, the J call TRBJ2-7; 7 positions match TRBD2. Germline assignment: CDR1 ENHRY and CDR2 SYGVKD. The CDR3 runs to 14 residues. V shed 7 bases, J shed 5 bases, and the junction held 11 bases outside the gene matches. CDR3 nucleotides: TGTGCCATCAATACAAGGGAAGCGGGAAACGAGCAGTACTTC. Its translation: CAINTREAGNEQYF.

J is TRBJ1-5 and V is TRBV7-8; TRBD1 is a possible D gene (5 bases). V shed 4 bases and J shed 1 base, with 14 bases lying between them. This CDR3 spans 16 amino acids. Germline lookup yields CDR1 SGHVS and CDR2 FQNEAQ. The chain's CDR3 is CASSSPAGLSNQPQHF. The CDR3 DNA is TGTGCCAGCAGCTCCCCAGCAGGGTTGAGCAATCAGCCCCAGCATTTT. The whole variable domain, filled in from reference TRBV7-8 and TRBJ1-5, reads GAGVSQSPRYKVAKRGQDVALRCDPISGHVSLFWYQQALGQGPEFLTYFQNEAQLDKSGLPSDRFFAERPEGSVSTLKIQRTQQEDSAVYLCASSSPAGLSNQPQHFGDGTRLSIL.